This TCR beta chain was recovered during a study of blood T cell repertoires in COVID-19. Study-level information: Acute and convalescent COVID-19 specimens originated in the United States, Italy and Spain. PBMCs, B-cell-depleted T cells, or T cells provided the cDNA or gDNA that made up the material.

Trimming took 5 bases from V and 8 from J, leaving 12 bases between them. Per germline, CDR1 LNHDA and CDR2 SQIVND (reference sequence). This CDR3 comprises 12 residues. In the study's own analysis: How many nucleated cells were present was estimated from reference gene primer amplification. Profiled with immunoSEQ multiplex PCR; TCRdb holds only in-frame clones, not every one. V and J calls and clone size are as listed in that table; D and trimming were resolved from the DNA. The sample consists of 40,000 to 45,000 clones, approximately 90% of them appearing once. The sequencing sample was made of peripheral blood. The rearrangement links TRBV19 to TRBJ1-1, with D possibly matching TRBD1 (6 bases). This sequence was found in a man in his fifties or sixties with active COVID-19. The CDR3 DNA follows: TGTGCCAGTAGTCCAGGGACACGGGAAGCTTTCTTT. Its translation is CASSPGTREAFF.